One sample yielded the 18 T cell receptor beta chains listed below, sequenced in a study of vaccination and CD4 T cells after COVID-19. Cultured CD4+ T-cell DNA underwent Oncomine TCR Beta short-read sequencing. TCRdb processed the PCR reads anew with MiXCR; each CDR3 protein has one entry. This sample has 8,000 to 10,000 distinct CDR3 sequences; 30% to 35% occur once, and the top ten carry 39%. Specified treatment: roughly 11-day PBMC culture with coronavirus spike peptide pools or control peptides (ViraFEST assay). One should note that the unexposed donor's CD4+ T cells were collected before the COVID-19 pandemic (2011-2018). For these TCRs, the target antigens are not known. Material for sequencing was CD4+ T cells from blood, cultured in vitro. The receptors here all came from a human donor in good health.

The chain carries TRBV15 and TRBJ1-5, with 7 bases matching TRBD1. Trimming cost V 0 bases and J 6 bases; bases outside gene matches: 5. Per germline, CDR1 LNHNV and CDR2 YYDKDF (reference sequence). CDR3 length equals 15 residues. As DNA, the CDR3 is TGTGCCACCAGCAGAGATCCAGGGGGGGGTCAGCCCCAGCATTTT. Protein product: CATSRDPGGGQPQHF.

A few counts support this clonotype. The V gene is TRBV6-1, the J gene TRBJ2-7, with 8 bases lining up with TRBD1. Germline values: CDR1 MNHNS, CDR2 SASEGT. The CDR3 extends over 12 amino acids. J was trimmed by 5 bases and V by 6 bases; bases with no gene match: 3. This CDR3 is CASRDRVNEQYF. The CDR3 DNA follows: TGTGCCAGCAGGGACAGGGTGAACGAGCAGTACTTC.

By its share, this clonotype is hyperexpanded (1% or more). The chain recombines TRBV20-1 with TRBJ1-2; D remains ambiguous. From germline, CDR1 is DFQATT and CDR2 SNEGSKA (reference sequence). V was pared by 4 bases and J by 5 bases, with 17 bases between. The CDR3 totals 14 residues. The DNA of the CDR3 is TGCAGTGCTACCCTCCCCCGGCCGGGGTATGGCTACACCTTC. Translating it yields CSATLPRPGYGYTF.

V and J are TRBV19 and TRBJ2-3; 10 bases agree with TRBD1. CDR1 is LNHDA, CDR2 SQIVND, per germline (reference sequence). The CDR3 has 17 amino acids. Trimming removed 5 bases from V and 1 base from J; junction bases left unmatched: 9. The CDR3 nucleotides read TGTGCCAGTAGTGAGTCCGGGACAGGGGTTCGCACAGATACGCAGTATTTT. Amino acids: CASSESGTGVRTDTQYF. Filled out from reference TRBV19 and TRBJ2-3, the complete variable domain reads DGGITQSPKYLFRKEGQNVTLSCEQNLNHDAMYWYRQDPGQGLRLIYYSQIVNDFQKGDIAEGYSVSREKKESFPLTVTSAQKNPTAFYLCASSESGTGVRTDTQYFGPGTRLTVL.

In its sample, this clonotype ranks as medium-sized (0.01 to 0.1%). V and J are TRBV6-5 and TRBJ1-5; no definite D call. Trimming shortened V by 2 bases and J by 0 bases, and 11 bases separated the two germline ends. Looked up from germline, CDR1 is MNHEY and CDR2 is SVGAGI. This CDR3 region has 16 residues. In nucleotides, the CDR3 is TGTGCCAGCAGTTACACAAGACCCTATAGCAATCAGCCCCAGCATTTT. Translation gives CASSYTRPYSNQPQHF.

The J gene is TRBJ2-7, the V gene TRBV20-1; 7 bases align to TRBD1. V dropped 0 bases and J dropped 2; count of bases not matched to a gene: 1. Germline CDR1 is DFQATT and CDR2 is SNEGSKA (reference sequence). This CDR3 has 13 amino acids. CDR3 coding DNA: TGCAGTGCTAGAGACCAGGGGGCCTACGAGCAGTACTTC. As protein: CSARDQGAYEQYF.

A few counts support this clonotype. The chain recombines TRBV30 with TRBJ1-2; D possibly corresponds to TRBD1 (5 bases). With 2 bases removed from V and 4 bases from J, the gap between germline ends came to 11 bases. Germline V lookup: CDR1 GTSNPN, CDR2 SVGIG (reference sequence). There are 13 residues in the CDR3. CDR3 loop: CAWSWPGTYGYTF. In nucleotides, the CDR3 is TGTGCCTGGAGTTGGCCGGGGACCTATGGCTACACCTTC.

With respect to this clonotype: A much more abundant neighbour one base away suggests this may be a read error. The J gene is TRBJ2-2, the V gene TRBV20-1; D is possibly TRBD1 or TRBD2 (5 bases each). V shed 6 bases and J shed 9 bases, with 20 bases lying between them. CDR3 length: 14 residues. Germline V gives CDR1 DFQATT, CDR2 SNEGSKA (reference sequence). CDR3 bases: TGCAGTGCCACACGGGACGGTCGAACCAGGGAGCTGTTTTTT. This sequence encodes CSATRDGRTRELFF.

This clonotype turned up a few times. The gene calls are TRBV6-1 and TRBJ1-5, with D maybe TRBD1 (6 bases). The CDR3 consists of 15 residues. CDR1 is MNHNS and CDR2 is SASEGT in the germline V gene. V gave up 4 bases and J gave up 2 bases, with 12 bases separating them. The CDR3: CASSVGQTRNQPQHF. The CDR3 bases are TGTGCCAGCAGTGTAGGACAGACCCGCAATCAGCCCCAGCATTTT.

The J gene is TRBJ1-2, the V gene TRBV6-5; D ambiguous. Trimming stripped 0 bases from V and 8 bases from J, with 13 bases between. CDR1 and CDR2 from the germline V gene are MNHEY and SVGAGI. The CDR3 totals 14 residues. CDR3 amino acids: CASSYSTFSGGYTF. For the CDR3, the DNA is TGTGCCAGCAGTTACTCAACCTTTTCGGGCGGCTACACCTTC.

The chain joins TRBV27 to TRBJ2-5; possibly TRBD1 for D (5 bases). CDR3 length: 12 residues. Between the trimmed V and J ends, which lost 9 bases and 7 bases, there was a span of 15 bases. Germline-derived CDR1 and CDR2 are MNHEY and SMNVEV (reference sequence). CDR3 DNA: TGTGCCAGTGAAACCCGAACAGGGACCCAGTACTTC. This codes for CASETRTGTQYF.

This clonotype has more than one count but fewer than ten. The chain is built from TRBV30 and TRBJ1-5, with D possibly matching TRBD1 (6 bases). CDR1 and CDR2 from the germline V gene are GTSNPN and SVGIG (reference sequence). V lost 5 bases, J lost 2 bases, and 10 bases lay in between. This CDR3 is built from 13 residues. CDR3: CAWEQGGNQPQHF. The CDR3 coding sequence is TGTGCCTGGGAACAGGGTGGCAATCAGCCCCAGCATTTT.

J is TRBJ2-2 and V is TRBV12-3 or TRBV12-4, with D possibly being TRBD2 (5 bases). V lost 10 bases and J lost 0, with 9 bases in between. The CDR3 loop spans 13 amino acids. This CDR3 reads CATRGANTGELFF. Written as DNA, the CDR3 is TGTGCCACCCGGGGAGCGAACACCGGGGAGCTGTTTTTT.

The CDR3 spells CSARETSGFSYEQYF. As DNA, the CDR3 is TGCAGTGCTAGAGAAACTAGCGGGTTCTCCTACGAGCAGTACTTC. The V call is TRBV20-1, the J call TRBJ2-7; TRBD2 matches 9 bases. This CDR3 has 15 amino acids. J was trimmed by 0 bases and V by 0 bases; bases with no gene match: 3. The germline gives CDR1 DFQATT, CDR2 SNEGSKA (reference sequence).

V and J are TRBV7-9 and TRBJ1-2; no firm D call. The CDR3 totals 12 residues. Germline values: CDR1 SEHNR, CDR2 FQNEAQ (reference sequence). Between the trimmed V and J ends, which lost 4 bases and 1 base, there was a span of 4 bases. CDR3 nucleotide sequence: TGTGCCAGCAGCTCTAGTAACTATGGCTACACCTTC. This translates into CASSSSNYGYTF.

This clonotype was counted between two and nine times. Here the CDR3 DNA reads TGCAGTGCTCGATACGGGGAGACCCAGTACTTC. Its protein product is CSARYGETQYF. The gene calls are TRBV20-1 and TRBJ2-5; D is undetermined. The CDR3 contains 11 residues. Per the germline V gene, CDR1 is DFQATT and CDR2 is SNEGSKA (reference sequence). Deletions cut 5 bases from V and 5 bases from J, with 9 bases between.

The rearrangement joins TRBV6-5 to TRBJ2-7; the D gene is possibly TRBD1 (9 bases). The CDR3 totals 15 residues. The V and J ends lost 2 bases and 6 bases respectively, with 17 bases between them. Germline CDR1 MNHEY, CDR2 SVGAGI. The CDR3 coding sequence is TGTGCCAGCAGTTACGACGGGACAGGGACTAGCGAGCAGTACTTC. Its translation is CASSYDGTGTSEQYF.

The rearrangement links TRBV7-3 to TRBJ2-1, with TRBD1 as a possible D gene (5 bases). Per germline, CDR1 SGHTA and CDR2 FQGTGA. V was clipped by 5 bases and J by 9 bases, with 8 bases between them. This CDR3 is 11 amino acids long. The DNA of the CDR3 is TGTGCCAGCAGCGTAGGGGCTGAGCAGTTCTTC. This codes for CASSVGAEQFF.